The 28 T cell receptor beta chains reported below all come from one sample, sequenced in a study of T cells in Graves' hyperthyroidism and ophthalmopathy. Amplification of TCR beta CDR3 regions was performed using RNA transcripts as template. TCR CDR3 underwent first-round RT-PCR with the HTBI primer set. TCRdb called the multiplex PCR reads again in MiXCR, with one record for every CDR3 protein. The sample yields just under 750,000 distinct CDR3 sequences, 35% seen once. The specimen was blood. The receptors derive from a woman aged 40 to 55 with Graves' hyperthyroidism.

This clonotype was found many times. V usage is TRBV20-1 and J usage is TRBJ1-5; 8 positions match TRBD1. V lost 0 bases, J lost 5 bases, and 9 bases stayed unmatched. The length of the CDR3 is 16 residues. Germline V gene lookup returns CDR1 DFQATT and CDR2 SNEGSKA (reference sequence). The CDR3 DNA reads TGCAGTGCTAGAGATCATAGCAGGGGGCAGGATCAGCCCCAGCATTTT. Translation: CSARDHSRGQDQPQHF.

This clonotype was seen ten or more times. This chain connects TRBV7-2 to TRBJ1-6; 11 nucleotides agree with TRBD1. Trimming took 4 bases from V and 11 from J; bases not matched to a gene: 13. Germline V gene lookup returns CDR1 SGHTA and CDR2 FQGNSA. The CDR3 runs 17 residues. The CDR3 bases are TGTGCCAGCAGCTCTCGCCTCCTGGGGGACAGGGGGACACCCCTCCACTTT. Protein: CASSSRLLGDRGTPLHF.

This clonotype has more than one count but fewer than ten. V is TRBV4-3 and J is TRBJ1-2, with a tentative D call TRBD1 (5 bases). V gave up 2 bases and J gave up 8 bases, with 12 bases separating them. This CDR3 has 13 amino acids. The germline V gene has CDR1 LGHNA and CDR2 YSLEER. CDR3 DNA sequence: TGCGCCAGCAGCCAAACGGACAACGGGGGCTACACCTTC. This translates into CASSQTDNGGYTF.

The V call is TRBV24-1, the J call TRBJ1-5; 10 bases map to TRBD1. Per germline, CDR1 KGHDR and CDR2 SFDVKD. The CDR3 extends over 15 amino acids. V dropped 6 bases and J dropped 7; count of bases not matched to a gene: 8. The CDR3 sequence is CATSPGTGAQQPQHF. The DNA for the CDR3 is TGTGCCACCAGTCCCGGGACAGGGGCCCAACAGCCCCAGCATTTT.

This chain connects TRBV25-1 to TRBJ1-1, with TRBD1 as a possible D gene (5 bases). The CDR3 spans 16 residues. V dropped 6 bases and J dropped 5 bases, with 22 bases sitting between them. Germline lookup yields CDR1 MGHDK and CDR2 SYGVNS. CDR3 sequence (DNA): TGTGCCAGCAGCGTCAATCCCGGGCGAGAGGGGACTGAAGCTTTCTTT. Its protein is CASSVNPGREGTEAFF.

Turning to this clonotype: The germline gene is not matched at one end of the junction; a read error may be the cause. V usage is TRBV5-5 and J usage is TRBJ2-7, with D possibly being TRBD1 or TRBD2 (7 bases each). Germline V lookup: CDR1 SGHKS, CDR2 YYEKEE (reference sequence). This CDR3 has 12 residues. CDR3 protein: CTSSLGGGGQYF. In DNA, the CDR3 is TGTACCAGCAGCTTGGGAGGGGGCGGGCAGTACTTC.

This clonotype showed up many times. The chain recombines TRBV7-3 with TRBJ1-1; D unresolved. Per the germline V gene, CDR1 is SGHTA and CDR2 is FQGTGA. The V end was cut by 2 bases, the J end by 1 base, with 5 bases between. CDR3 length: 13 residues. CDR3 in amino acids: CASSLSRNTEAFF. The CDR3 DNA sequence: TGTGCCAGCAGCTTATCAAGGAACACTGAAGCTTTCTTT.

This chain uses TRBV7-9 with TRBJ2-3; D possibly corresponds to TRBD2 (5 bases). V lost 3 bases, J lost 4 bases, and 17 bases lay in between. Germline CDR1 and CDR2: SEHNR and FQNEAQ (reference sequence). CDR3 length equals 16 residues. CDR3 nucleotide sequence: TGTGCCAGCAGCTTGTACGGGATGGACGGCTCAGATACGCAGTATTTT. Protein product: CASSLYGMDGSDTQYF.

This sequence joins TRBV19 and TRBJ2-7; 10 bases match TRBD2. CDR3 size: 14 residues. CDR1 and CDR2 from the germline V gene are LNHDA and SQIVND (reference sequence). Losses at the gene ends were 6 bases for V and 0 bases for J; bases not matched to a gene: 2. CDR3 nucleotide sequence: TGTGCCAGTAGGCCTAGCGGGAGCTCCTACGAGCAGTACTTC. Amino acids: CASRPSGSSYEQYF.

For this clonotype: This could be a read error, since a much larger clone is one nucleotide away. This chain links TRBV9 with TRBJ2-5; no clear D. The CDR3 totals 13 residues. CDR1 is SGDLS, CDR2 YYNGEE, per germline. The CDR3, as DNA: TGTGCCAGCAACGTAGGAAGCGAAGAGACCCAGTACTTC. This codes for CASNVGSEETQYF.

V usage is TRBV19 and J usage is TRBJ2-2; D is possibly TRBD2 (5 bases). The germline gives CDR1 LNHDA, CDR2 SQIVND (reference sequence). V was pared by 6 bases and J by 10 bases, with 12 bases between. This CDR3 is 12 amino acids long. The CDR3 DNA reads as TGTGCCAGTAGATCGGAGGTTATGGAGCTGTTTTTT. This gives the protein CASRSEVMELFF. Drawing the rest from reference TRBV19 and TRBJ2-2, the complete variable domain is DGGITQSPKYLFRKEGQNVTLSCEQNLNHDAMYWYRQDPGQGLRLIYYSQIVNDFQKGDIAEGYSVSREKKESFPLTVTSAQKNPTAFYLCASRSEVMELFFGEGSRLTVL.

There are a few counts of this clonotype. The genes are TRBV4-1 and TRBJ1-5, with 8 bases lining up with TRBD1. The CDR3 has 18 residues. Unmatched junction bases numbered 12, after V lost 0 bases and J lost 5 bases. Looked up from germline, CDR1 is MGHRA and CDR2 is YSYEKL. The CDR3 here is CASSQDLFSDRVDQPQHF. The DNA of the CDR3 is TGCGCCAGCAGCCAAGATCTATTTTCGGACAGGGTCGATCAGCCCCAGCATTTT.

V is TRBV7-2 and J is TRBJ2-5; TRBD1 might be the D (6 bases). The CDR3 runs to 15 residues. V gave up 4 bases and J gave up 5 bases, with 17 bases separating them. Germline-derived CDR1 and CDR2 are SGHTA and FQGNSA. CDR3 DNA sequence: TGTGCCAGCAGCTCCCCGGGACACCCGGTGGAGACCCAGTACTTC. Translated: CASSSPGHPVETQYF.

This clonotype was picked up many times. The rearrangement joins TRBV20-1 to TRBJ2-7, with TRBD2 identical over 7 bases. Trimming removed 5 bases from V and 6 bases from J; junction bases left unmatched: 19. Per the germline V gene, CDR1 is DFQATT and CDR2 is SNEGSKA (reference sequence). The CDR3 runs to 16 residues. CDR3 DNA: TGCAGTGCTGCGGCGGGGGTTAGCGGACCTTCTGCCGAGCAGTACTTC. Amino acids: CSAAAGVSGPSAEQYF.

This chain connects TRBV5-1 to TRBJ1-1, with unresolved D. The CDR3 covers 15 residues. From germline, CDR1 is SGHRS and CDR2 YFSETQ. V was cut by 4 bases and J by 2 bases, with 15 bases left in between. The CDR3 here is CASSQFRVLNTEAFF. The CDR3 region has the DNA TGCGCCAGCAGCCAGTTTAGGGTTTTAAACACTGAAGCTTTCTTT.

V and J are TRBV10-3 and TRBJ1-6; TRBD1 matches at 9 bases. Germline values: CDR1 ENHRY, CDR2 SYGVKD. This CDR3 spans 16 amino acids. J was trimmed by 5 bases and V by 3 bases; bases with no gene match: 5. This CDR3 is CAISDPGQGDNSPLHF. CDR3 sequence (DNA): TGTGCCATCAGTGACCCGGGACAGGGTGATAATTCACCCCTCCACTTT.

This rearrangement joins TRBV6-5 to TRBJ1-2; D remains unclear. The CDR3 sequence is 14 residues long. V lost 2 bases to trimming and J lost 6 bases, with 13 bases between them. Germline-derived CDR1 and CDR2 are MNHEY and SVGAGI. The CDR3 bases are TGTGCCAGCAGTTACGGCGGGCAGTCCCATGGCTACACCTTC. The encoded protein is CASSYGGQSHGYTF.

The gene calls are TRBV13 and TRBJ2-7, with D unresolved. CDR3 length equals 17 residues. Germline V gene lookup returns CDR1 PRHDT and CDR2 FYEKMQ (reference sequence). The germline V and J ends were trimmed by 1 base and 1 base, with 17 bases remaining between them. Here the CDR3 DNA reads TGTGCCAGCAGCTTAGAGGGTCCTTACACGACTTCCTACGAGCAGTACTTC. This codes for CASSLEGPYTTSYEQYF.

The chain joins TRBV20-1 to TRBJ2-5; no reliable D call. Trimming stripped 8 bases from V and 7 bases from J, with 20 bases between. Germline-derived CDR1 and CDR2 are DFQATT and SNEGSKA (reference sequence). This CDR3 is built from 13 residues. This CDR3 is CSLFWHGVGTQYF. CDR3 nucleotide sequence: TGCAGTTTATTTTGGCACGGCGTCGGGACCCAGTACTTC.

The chain uses TRBV29-1 and TRBJ1-5, with unresolved D. Trimming shortened V by 8 bases and J by 11 bases, and 19 bases separated the two germline ends. Germline values: CDR1 SQVTM, CDR2 ANQGSEA. The CDR3 loop spans 12 amino acids. CDR3 residues: CSSRGDRETQHF. The CDR3 region has the DNA TGCAGCTCCCGGGGTGATAGGGAGACCCAGCATTTT.

The chain links TRBV15 to TRBJ1-2; D may be TRBD1 (6 bases). This CDR3 has 14 residues. Germline CDR1 is LNHNV and CDR2 is YYDKDF (reference sequence). Trimming shortened V by 3 bases and J by 6 bases, and 14 bases separated the two germline ends. The CDR3 sequence is CATSSFIQGDGYTF. CDR3 nucleotides: TGTGCCACCAGCAGTTTCATACAGGGAGATGGCTACACCTTC.

The chain recombines TRBV6-6 with TRBJ1-1; D is undetermined. Trimming pared 5 bases from V and 1 base from J, leaving 17 bases between. Germline loops: CDR1 MNHNY, CDR2 SVGAGI (reference sequence). The length of the CDR3 is 16 residues. CDR3 sequence (DNA): TGTGCCAGCAGTGATTCACCCGGAGCAGGGAACACTGAAGCTTTCTTT. This sequence encodes CASSDSPGAGNTEAFF.

The chain has TRBV7-2 and TRBJ2-7, with 7 positions matching TRBD1. Germline assignment: CDR1 SGHTA and CDR2 FQGNSA. J gave up 7 bases and V 5 bases, and 11 bases lay outside the gene matches. The CDR3 extends over 14 amino acids. The CDR3 loop reads CASSITKTGSEQYF. CDR3 nucleotides: TGTGCCAGCAGCATAACAAAGACAGGGAGTGAGCAGTACTTC.

In this sample, this clonotype turned up many times. The CDR3 DNA reads as TGCGCCAGCAGCCAAGGCTTGGGACAGGGGCGTGAAGGCTACACCTTC. Its translation is CASSQGLGQGREGYTF. The chain is built from TRBV4-3 and TRBJ1-2; 10 bases match TRBD1. The germline gives CDR1 LGHNA, CDR2 YSLEER. With V trimmed by 1 base and J by 8 bases, 10 bases remained unmatched. The CDR3 is 16 residues long.

This clonotype was found a few times. V and J are TRBV5-1 and TRBJ2-5; D may correspond to TRBD1 or TRBD2 (7 bases each). The germline V gene encodes CDR1 SGHRS and CDR2 YFSETQ. V dropped 6 bases and J dropped 2 bases, with 14 bases sitting between them. This CDR3 is built from 14 residues. CDR3 sequence: CASTPGGEQETQYF. CDR3 in DNA: TGCGCCAGCACACCAGGGGGGGAGCAAGAGACCCAGTACTTC.

This clonotype was counted many times. V and J are TRBV19 and TRBJ1-5; D is undetermined. V was cut by 6 bases and J by 0 bases, with 9 bases left in between. The CDR3 contains 14 residues. CDR1 and CDR2 (germline): LNHDA, SQIVND (reference sequence). The CDR3 loop is CASRLADSNQPQHF. CDR3 nucleotides: TGTGCCAGTAGGCTGGCAGATAGCAATCAGCCCCAGCATTTT.

This clonotype was detected ten times or more. The V and J genes are TRBV15 and TRBJ1-2; the D is unclear. Trimming stripped 5 bases from V and 8 bases from J, with 18 bases between. The CDR3 sequence is 14 residues long. The germline V gene encodes CDR1 LNHNV and CDR2 YYDKDF (reference sequence). The CDR3 coding sequence is TGTGCCACCAGCGGTAATGGACGGTCTGAAGGCTACACCTTC. Translating gives CATSGNGRSEGYTF. The complete variable domain, with remaining parts taken from reference TRBV15 and TRBJ1-2, reads DAMVIQNPRYQVTQFGKPVTLSCSQTLNHNVMYWYQQKSSQAPKLLFHYYDKDFNNEADTPDNFQSRRPNTSFCFLDIRSPGLGDTAMYLCATSGNGRSEGYTFGSGTRLTVV.

The chain links TRBV10-1 to TRBJ1-6; D might be TRBD1 (6 bases). V dropped 8 bases and J dropped 6 bases, with 11 bases sitting between them. The CDR3 spans 13 residues. CDR1 is WNHNN and CDR2 is SYGVQD in the germline V gene (reference sequence). As DNA, the CDR3 is TGCGCCAGCTGCCAGGGGCCTAATTCACCCCTCCACTTT. This translates into CASCQGPNSPLHF.